The rows below give T cell receptor beta chains drawn from one sample of a study of blood T cells in healthy people across ages. Each CDR3 protein gets one entry after TCRdb re-called the 5' RACE reads with MiXCR. Here the sample spans 1.8 million or so distinct CDR3 sequences, roughly 43% being singletons. Specimen: blood. The origin of the receptors is a human donor in good health. CDR3s include the opening cysteine and the closing phenylalanine or tryptophan. A D gene is named only where the DNA matches it firmly. Some rows mark clone size as missing; the rest say once, few, many or name a class of expanded clone.

abundance: few
d_gene: -
j_gene: TRBJ2-1
v_gene: TRBV4-1
CDR3nt: TGCGCCAGCAGCCCTCAGCGAGGTCTTGGGAATGAGCAGTTCTTC
CDR3aa: CASSPQRGLGNEQFF

abundance: -
d_gene: -
j_gene: TRBJ1-2
v_gene: TRBV29-1
CDR3nt: TGCAGCGTTGATGGGGAGCCCGACTATGGCTACACCTTC
CDR3aa: CSVDGEPDYGYTF

abundance: -
d_gene: -
j_gene: TRBJ1-5
v_gene: TRBV29-1
CDR3nt: TGCAGCGTTCTGTCGGGCACCTATCAGCCCCAGCATTTT
CDR3aa: CSVLSGTYQPQHF

abundance: few
d_gene: TRBD1
j_gene: TRBJ1-2
v_gene: TRBV7-2
CDR3nt: TGTGCCAGCAGTTTTGGCGGGACAGGGCATGGCTACACCTTC
CDR3aa: CASSFGGTGHGYTF

abundance: few
d_gene: TRBD2
j_gene: TRBJ2-1
v_gene: TRBV5-1
CDR3nt: TGCGCCAGCAGCTTGGAGGTGCGGGGGGGGGCGGATGAGCAGTTCTTC
CDR3aa: CASSLEVRGGADEQFF

abundance: -
d_gene: -
j_gene: TRBJ1-5
v_gene: TRBV4-2
CDR3nt: TGTGCCAGCAGCCAATCTCCTGCGGGAGGGTACAATCAGCCCCAGCATTTT
CDR3aa: CASSQSPAGGYNQPQHF

abundance: -
d_gene: -
j_gene: TRBJ2-1
v_gene: TRBV7-2
CDR3nt: TGTGCCAGCACCTCCATTAGCTCCTACAATGAGCAGTTCTTC
CDR3aa: CASTSISSYNEQFF

abundance: -
d_gene: TRBD2
j_gene: TRBJ2-1
v_gene: TRBV7-2
CDR3nt: TGTGCCAGCAGCTTAGCTAGCGGGGGGGCCCCCAATGAGCAGTTCTTC
CDR3aa: CASSLASGGAPNEQFF

abundance: -
d_gene: -
j_gene: TRBJ2-6
v_gene: TRBV7-8
CDR3nt: TGTGCCAGCAGCAGCCGGGGCCTCCCCTCTGGGGCCAACGTCCTGACTTTC
CDR3aa: CASSSRGLPSGANVLTF

abundance: -
d_gene: -
j_gene: TRBJ2-5
v_gene: TRBV5-1
CDR3nt: TGCGCCAGCTATGAGGGCCTTCAAGAGACCCAGTACTTC
CDR3aa: CASYEGLQETQYF

abundance: -
d_gene: -
j_gene: TRBJ2-2
v_gene: TRBV29-1
CDR3nt: TGCAGCGTTCGGATCACCGGGGAGCTGTTTTTT
CDR3aa: CSVRITGELFF

abundance: few
d_gene: -
j_gene: TRBJ1-1
v_gene: TRBV7-2
CDR3nt: TGTGCCAGCAGCCCCGCGCAGAACACTGAAGCTTTCTTT
CDR3aa: CASSPAQNTEAFF

abundance: -
d_gene: -
j_gene: TRBJ2-7
v_gene: TRBV9
CDR3nt: TGTGCCAGCGGCGTAGGGATAGAACCCTACGAGCAGTACTTC
CDR3aa: CASGVGIEPYEQYF

abundance: -
d_gene: -
j_gene: TRBJ1-2
v_gene: TRBV11-2
CDR3nt: TGTGCCGGCAGCTCTTCTTGGGGCACATCCGTTGAGGGCTATGGCTACACCTTC
CDR3aa: CAGSSSWGTSVEGYGYTF

abundance: -
d_gene: -
j_gene: TRBJ1-5
v_gene: TRBV6-1
CDR3nt: TGTGCCAGCAGTGTTTCACCCAGCTGGAGCACCGACAATCAGCCCCAGCATTTT
CDR3aa: CASSVSPSWSTDNQPQHF

abundance: -
d_gene: -
j_gene: TRBJ2-3
v_gene: TRBV28
CDR3nt: TGTGCCAGCAGTCTGACTCGAGGGAGTATGGATACGCAGTATTTT
CDR3aa: CASSLTRGSMDTQYF

abundance: -
d_gene: TRBD2
j_gene: TRBJ2-1
v_gene: TRBV7-2
CDR3nt: TGTGCCAGCACCTCGACCATAGCGGGGGGCTACAATGAGCAGTTCTTC
CDR3aa: CASTSTIAGGYNEQFF

abundance: few
d_gene: TRBD2
j_gene: TRBJ2-5
v_gene: TRBV9
CDR3nt: TGTGCCAGCAGCGCCCCGGGACTATCTATCCAAGAGACCCAGTACTTC
CDR3aa: CASSAPGLSIQETQYF

abundance: -
d_gene: -
j_gene: TRBJ2-1
v_gene: TRBV7-6
CDR3nt: TGTGCCAGCAGCTCGCATTTCCCGGGACCTAGTAGTAGACACAATGAGCAGTTCTTC
CDR3aa: CASSSHFPGPSSRHNEQFF

abundance: -
d_gene: -
j_gene: TRBJ2-5
v_gene: TRBV7-2
CDR3nt: TGTGCCAGCAGCGCCGAGATGAGAGAGACCCAGTACTTC
CDR3aa: CASSAEMRETQYF

abundance: -
d_gene: TRBD2
j_gene: TRBJ2-1
v_gene: TRBV3-1
CDR3nt: TGTGCCAGCAGCCAAGATCGGGAGGGGCCGGTCTACAATGAGCAGTTCTTC
CDR3aa: CASSQDREGPVYNEQFF

abundance: few
d_gene: -
j_gene: TRBJ1-5
v_gene: TRBV5-5
CDR3nt: TGTGCCAGCAGCTTATCGGTAGGGCATGGCTCAAACCAGCCCCAGCATTTT
CDR3aa: CASSLSVGHGSNQPQHF

abundance: few
d_gene: -
j_gene: TRBJ1-1
v_gene: TRBV7-3
CDR3nt: TGTGCCAGCAGCTTACAGGGGTTGGGGGAAGCTTTCTTT
CDR3aa: CASSLQGLGEAFF

abundance: -
d_gene: TRBD1
j_gene: TRBJ1-4
v_gene: TRBV9
CDR3nt: TGTGCCAGCAGCTACGGACAGGGGGAAGAAAAACTGTTTTTT
CDR3aa: CASSYGQGEEKLFF

abundance: -
d_gene: -
j_gene: TRBJ1-1
v_gene: TRBV7-8
CDR3nt: TGTGCCAGCAGCTCGGCGTCCCCACGGAGTTCCTGGGCAGCGTTCTTT
CDR3aa: CASSSASPRSSWAAFF

abundance: -
d_gene: -
j_gene: TRBJ1-1
v_gene: TRBV24-1
CDR3nt: TGTGCCGCCAGTGTTGACAGTTACACTGAAGCTTTCTTT
CDR3aa: CAASVDSYTEAFF

abundance: many
d_gene: -
j_gene: TRBJ1-5
v_gene: TRBV12-3/TRBV12-4
CDR3nt: TGTGCCAGCAGTTTTGGGGGTGATCAGCCCCAGCATTTT
CDR3aa: CASSFGGDQPQHF

abundance: -
d_gene: -
j_gene: TRBJ2-1
v_gene: TRBV4-3
CDR3nt: TGCGCCAGCAGCCAACTATTTGGTACCACCTACAATGAGCAGTTCTTC
CDR3aa: CASSQLFGTTYNEQFF

abundance: few
d_gene: TRBD1
j_gene: TRBJ1-2
v_gene: TRBV3-1
CDR3nt: TGTGCCAGCAGCCACACAACAGGGGTGGGTGGCTACACCTTC
CDR3aa: CASSHTTGVGGYTF

abundance: few
d_gene: -
j_gene: TRBJ2-5
v_gene: TRBV9
CDR3nt: TGTGCCAGCAGCGTATACGGACTCGGGGAGACCCAGTACTTC
CDR3aa: CASSVYGLGETQYF

abundance: -
d_gene: -
j_gene: TRBJ1-1
v_gene: TRBV6-5
CDR3nt: TGTGCCAGCAGTAAGGGGACGGGCCTTTTGAACACTGAAGCTTTCTTT
CDR3aa: CASSKGTGLLNTEAFF

abundance: -
d_gene: -
j_gene: TRBJ2-1
v_gene: TRBV20-1
CDR3nt: TGCAGTGCCATATCCATGACAGGGGAAGGCGGGGGTCTCGATGAGCAGTTCTTC
CDR3aa: CSAISMTGEGGGLDEQFF

abundance: -
d_gene: -
j_gene: TRBJ1-5
v_gene: TRBV12-3/TRBV12-4
CDR3nt: TGTGCCAGCAGTGCCGATCTCGGCAATCAGCCCCAGCATTTT
CDR3aa: CASSADLGNQPQHF

abundance: few
d_gene: -
j_gene: TRBJ1-2
v_gene: TRBV12-3/TRBV12-4
CDR3nt: TGTGCCAGCAGTTTCACAGAACTTAACTATGGCTACACCTTC
CDR3aa: CASSFTELNYGYTF

abundance: few
d_gene: TRBD1
j_gene: TRBJ1-2
v_gene: TRBV11-3
CDR3nt: TGTGCCAGCAGCTTAGACGCCGGGACAGGGAAAGGCTACACCTTC
CDR3aa: CASSLDAGTGKGYTF

abundance: -
d_gene: -
j_gene: TRBJ1-2
v_gene: TRBV27
CDR3nt: TGTGCCAGCAGTTTATCGGCGGGCCAGAAAAACTATGGCTACACCTTC
CDR3aa: CASSLSAGQKNYGYTF